A selection of T cell receptor beta chains follows, all from one sample in a study of molecular identifiers for immune sequencing clone quantification. TCRdb re-derived calls from the PCR reads in MiXCR, one entry per CDR3 protein. The sample lists 97,000 or so distinct CDR3 sequences, about 24% occurring once. Sequences were obtained from naive CD8+ T cells from blood, with Jurkat cell RNA spiked in. These receptors originate from a human donor in good health. Some libraries in this study had Jurkat cell RNA spiked in. Both conserved end residues are part of each CDR3. The D gene is left open where the match is weak. Clone size is given for some rows only: seen once, a few or many times, or a class if the clone is expanded.

size,J,D,V,CDR3,DNA
many,TRBJ2-3,NA,TRBV9,CASSVEGRLRAADTQYF,TGTGCCAGCAGCGTAGAGGGCAGGCTTCGGGCAGCAGATACGCAGTATTTT
many,TRBJ2-7,NA,TRBV20-1,CSVLRDTTYEQYF,TGCAGTGTCCTCCGGGACACCACCTACGAGCAGTACTTC
few,TRBJ2-1,TRBD2,TRBV19,CASSELAGSSYNEQFF,TGTGCCAGTAGCGAACTAGCGGGGTCGTCCTACAATGAGCAGTTCTTC
NA,TRBJ1-1,NA,TRBV14,CASSQVATEAFF,TGTGCCAGCAGCCAAGTGGCCACTGAAGCTTTCTTT
many,TRBJ1-5,TRBD1,TRBV6-2/TRBV6-3,CASRTGYRGTRNQPQHF,TGTGCCAGCAGAACGGGCTACAGGGGGACCCGCAATCAGCCCCAGCATTTT
NA,TRBJ2-7,NA,TRBV13,CASSHRQELLREQYF,TGTGCCAGCAGCCACAGACAGGAACTCCTACGCGAGCAGTACTTC
many,TRBJ1-5,TRBD1,TRBV6-5,CASSPSMGQTNQPQHF,TGTGCCAGCAGCCCATCTATGGGACAGACGAATCAGCCCCAGCATTTT
many,TRBJ2-5,TRBD1,TRBV7-7,CASSLSPDRGQETQYF,TGTGCCAGCAGCTTGAGCCCCGACAGGGGCCAAGAGACCCAGTACTTC
many,TRBJ2-7,NA,TRBV2,CASRDRIRNEQYF,TGTGCCAGCAGAGACAGGATTCGGAACGAGCAGTACTTC
many,TRBJ2-3,TRBD2,TRBV15,CATSSGEGPTTSTDTQYF,TGTGCCACCAGCAGTGGGGAGGGACCGACGACTAGCACAGATACGCAGTATTTT
few,TRBJ2-1,TRBD2,TRBV20-1,CSARLAGGWYEQFF,TGCAGTGCGAGGCTAGCGGGAGGGTGGTATGAGCAGTTCTTC
many,TRBJ2-7,TRBD1,TRBV12-3/TRBV12-4,CASSFGTGRPLGEQYF,TGTGCCAGCAGTTTTGGGACAGGGCGACCCTTGGGGGAGCAGTACTTC
many,TRBJ2-7,NA,TRBV3-1,CASSQDSYEQYF,TGTGCCAGCAGCCAGGACAGCTACGAGCAGTACTTC